These 30 T cell receptor beta chains came from one sample sequenced in a study of cytotoxic CD8 clonotypes in ibrutinib-treated CLL. This table comes from immunoSEQ multiplex PCR, and its TCRdb copy is limited to in-frame clones, with some not included. The repertoire holds about 14,000 clones, about 64% seen once, with approximately 40% in the top ten. Sequences were derived from PBMCs, sampled before ibrutinib treatment. The receptors derive from a human donor with chronic lymphocytic leukemia.

Here the CDR3 DNA reads TGTGCCAGCAGCAGGGGCTACAGGGAAGGAAGCAATCAGCCCCAGCATTTT. It yields the protein CASSRGYREGSNQPQHF. The rearrangement joins TRBV5-5 to TRBJ1-5, with D possibly matching TRBD1 (6 bases). CDR1 and CDR2 from the germline V gene are SGHKS and YYEKEE (reference sequence). This CDR3 is built from 17 residues. Trimming took off 4 bases at V and 1 base at J, with 18 bases between the two ends.

The J gene is TRBJ1-3, the V gene TRBV19; D not resolved. Germline CDR1 and CDR2: LNHDA and SQIVND (reference sequence). V was trimmed by 3 bases and J by 1 base, leaving 7 bases between them. The CDR3 covers 14 residues. CDR3 sequence: CASSIQISGNTIYF. The CDR3 DNA reads TGTGCCAGTAGTATTCAGATATCTGGAAACACCATATATTTT.

The chain is built from TRBV29-1 and TRBJ2-6, with D tentatively TRBD1 (6 bases). Per the germline V gene, CDR1 is SQVTM and CDR2 is ANQGSEA. V was cut by 4 bases and J by 1 base, with 8 bases left in between. CDR3 length: 14 residues. The CDR3 loop reads CSVVTGSGANVLTF. CDR3 bases: TGCAGCGTTGTAACAGGGTCTGGGGCCAACGTCCTGACTTTC. Combining the CDR3 with reference TRBV29-1 and TRBJ2-6 gives the whole variable domain SAVISQKPSRDICQRGTSLTIQCQVDSQVTMMFWYRQQPGQSLTLIATANQGSEATYESGFVIDKFPISRPNLTFSTLTVSNMSPEDSSIYLCSVVTGSGANVLTFGAGSRLTVL.

J is TRBJ2-1 and V is TRBV30; no clear D gene. Germline V gene sequence: CDR1 GTSNPN, CDR2 SVGIG (reference sequence). Trimming pared 1 base from V and 6 bases from J, leaving 7 bases between. The length of the CDR3 is 12 residues. This CDR3 reads CAWSGLVNEQFF. CDR3 nucleotide sequence: TGTGCCTGGAGTGGCCTAGTCAATGAGCAGTTCTTC.

The rearrangement joins TRBV19 to TRBJ2-2; D tentatively reads TRBD1 or TRBD2 (6 bases each). Per germline, CDR1 LNHDA and CDR2 SQIVND (reference sequence). The V gene lost 7 bases and the J gene lost 5 bases, with 26 bases spanning the gap. There are 18 residues in the CDR3. The CDR3 reads CASNHQGTRGLRTGELFF. Written as DNA, the CDR3 is TGTGCCAGTAACCATCAGGGGACACGGGGGTTAAGGACCGGGGAGCTGTTTTTT.

The table lists this clone with a few counts. The J gene is TRBJ1-2, the V gene TRBV7-6; 9 bases are a match to TRBD1. Germline V gene lookup returns CDR1 SGHVS and CDR2 FNYEAQ. The CDR3 covers 15 residues. J was trimmed by 3 bases and V by 4 bases; bases with no gene match: 6. CDR3 coding DNA: TGTGCCAGCAGCTCGGGACAGGGCCAATACTATGGCTACACCTTC. Its translation is CASSSGQGQYYGYTF.

The gene calls are TRBV30 and TRBJ1-2; TRBD1 matches 7 bases. With V trimmed by 0 bases and J by 3 bases, 7 bases remained unmatched. From germline, CDR1 is GTSNPN and CDR2 SVGIG (reference sequence). This CDR3 contains 15 residues. This CDR3 reads CAWSVGTASYYGYTF. DNA of the CDR3: TGTGCCTGGAGTGTGGGGACAGCTAGCTACTATGGCTACACCTTC.

By sample share, this clone is medium-sized. The CDR3 coding sequence is TGTGCCAGCAATGGGGATACCGGGGAGCTGTTTTTT. It specifies CASNGDTGELFF. The rearrangement joins TRBV27 to TRBJ2-2, with D uncertain. The germline V gene has CDR1 MNHEY and CDR2 SMNVEV (reference sequence). V gave up 7 bases and J gave up 5 bases, with 8 bases separating them. The CDR3 loop spans 12 amino acids.

The gene calls are TRBV6-4 and TRBJ2-7; D is unclear. V lost 4 bases, J lost 2 bases, and 12 bases lay in between. This CDR3 is built from 14 residues. Per germline, CDR1 MRHNA and CDR2 SNTAGT. CDR3 sequence reads: CASSVLGQTYEQYF. In nucleotides, the CDR3 is TGTGCCAGCAGTGTTCTTGGCCAGACCTACGAGCAGTACTTC.

Concerning this clone itself: A much bigger clone sits one base away, suggesting this may be a read error. The V and J genes are TRBV11-2 and TRBJ2-5; 8 bases line up with TRBD2. The assigned J gene may be wrong: the sequence end matches TRBJ2-7 better. Germline values: CDR1 SGHAT, CDR2 FQNNGV. This CDR3 has 16 amino acids. The chain's CDR3 is CASRQQVIAGTYEQYF. CDR3 DNA: TGTGCCAGCAGACAACAGGTCATAGCGGGGACCTACGAGCAGTACTTC.

V is TRBV7-9 and J is TRBJ2-3; 11 bases align to TRBD2. Per germline, CDR1 SEHNR and CDR2 FQNEAQ (reference sequence). The CDR3 is made up of 14 amino acids. J gave up 8 bases and V 8 bases, and 9 bases lay outside the gene matches. The CDR3 nucleotides are TGTGCCAGCGGAAGTAGCGGGGGGGTAGGTACGCAGTATTTT. Translation: CASGSSGGVGTQYF.

A few counts support this clone. The rearrangement joins TRBV2 to TRBJ2-7; D may be TRBD1 (6 bases). There are 14 residues in the CDR3. CDR1 is SNHLY, CDR2 FYNNEI, per germline. V was trimmed by 5 bases and J by 5 bases, leaving 16 bases between them. Here the CDR3 DNA reads TGTGCCAGCAGTTCCTCCAGGGGACGAGACGAGCAGTACTTC. This encodes CASSSSRGRDEQYF.

This clone is categorized as medium-sized. The rearrangement links TRBV27 to TRBJ1-2, with D possibly TRBD1 on 5 matching bases. Germline V gene sequence: CDR1 MNHEY, CDR2 SMNVEV (reference sequence). Trimming removed 6 bases from V and 5 bases from J, with 22 bases in between. The CDR3 loop spans 16 amino acids. CDR3 sequence: CASSLTLNAGFYGYTF. In DNA form, the CDR3 reads TGTGCCAGCAGCCTTACCCTAAACGCAGGGTTTTATGGCTACACCTTC.

The rearrangement joins TRBV5-4 to TRBJ1-6; D might be TRBD1 (6 bases). V was shortened by 4 bases and J by 6 bases, with 14 bases between the two germline ends. Germline V gene data show CDR1 as SGHNT and CDR2 as YYREEE (reference sequence). This CDR3 is built from 15 residues. CDR3 nucleotides: TGTGCCAGCAGCCGGCCGGGACACTCTAATTCACCCCTCCACTTT. Translated: CASSRPGHSNSPLHF.

The genes are TRBV5-6 and TRBJ2-5; the D is unclear. Germline CDR1 and CDR2: SGHDT and YYEEEE. The CDR3 consists of 15 residues. Deletions cut 1 base from V and 3 bases from J, with 13 bases between. The CDR3 DNA sequence: TGTGCCAGCAGCTTGTATACCCCAACGGAAGAGACCCAGTACTTC. Its translation is CASSLYTPTEETQYF.

The CDR3: CASKIQGADEKLFF. For the CDR3, the DNA is TGCGCCAGCAAAATACAGGGCGCTGATGAAAAACTGTTTTTT. J is TRBJ1-4 and V is TRBV5-1; weak D call: TRBD1 (6 bases). Germline lookup yields CDR1 SGHRS and CDR2 YFSETQ. This CDR3 contains 14 residues. Trimming took 6 bases from V and 6 from J, leaving 15 bases between them. The entire variable domain, with the rest obtained from reference TRBV5-1 and TRBJ1-4, is as follows: KAGVTQTPRYLIKTRGQQVTLSCSPISGHRSVSWYQQTPGQGLQFLFEYFSETQRNKGNFPGRFSGRQFSNSRSEMNVSTLELGDSALYLCASKIQGADEKLFFGSGTQLSVL.

Regarding this clone: The sample has other DNA sequences that encode this CDR3 too. The chain employs TRBV11-2 and TRBJ2-1; D is undetermined. The CDR3 has 12 residues. CDR1 is SGHAT, CDR2 FQNNGV, per germline. V lost 0 bases to trimming and J lost 8 bases, with 5 bases between them. Here the CDR3 DNA reads TGTGCCAGCAGCTTAGATACCCATGAGCAGTTCTTC. This sequence encodes CASSLDTHEQFF.

This rearrangement joins TRBV29-1 to TRBJ2-7; TRBD1 or TRBD2 may be the D gene (6 bases each). CDR3 length: 16 residues. CDR1 SQVTM and CDR2 ANQGSEA come from the germline V gene. Trimming removed 1 base from V and 2 bases from J, with 18 bases in between. The CDR3 sequence is CSVEGTQGGRAYEQYF. CDR3 sequence (DNA): TGCAGCGTTGAAGGGACACAGGGAGGCAGGGCCTACGAGCAGTACTTC.

V is TRBV10-1 and J is TRBJ2-1; 9 bases map to TRBD1. The CDR3 spans 14 residues. V shed 6 bases and J 8 bases; nucleotides not matched to a gene: 8. Germline CDR1 WNHNN, CDR2 SYGVQD (reference sequence). The CDR3 is CASRPGQGFDEQFF. CDR3 nucleotide sequence: TGCGCCAGCAGACCGGGACAGGGTTTCGATGAGCAGTTCTTC.

The chain employs TRBV7-9 and TRBJ2-7, with D tentatively TRBD2 (5 bases). Germline values: CDR1 SEHNR, CDR2 FQNEAQ (reference sequence). The CDR3 spans 16 residues. V lost 5 bases and J 6 bases, leaving 23 bases between the germline ends. CDR3 protein: CASSQDSISTSGEQYF. The CDR3 nucleotides are TGTGCCAGCAGCCAAGATAGTATTAGCACGAGCGGCGAGCAGTACTTC.

V gene TRBV7-9 combines with J gene TRBJ1-2; TRBD1 matches at 7 bases. Germline CDR1 is SEHNR and CDR2 is FQNEAQ (reference sequence). The V segment lost 0 bases and the J segment 4 bases; nucleotides outside the gene matches: 5. The CDR3 is made up of 15 amino acids. CDR3 residues: CASSLAEGQAYGYTF. The CDR3 DNA sequence: TGTGCCAGCAGCTTAGCGGAAGGACAGGCCTATGGCTACACCTTC.

The CDR3 loop is CASGSGTGQETQYF. CDR3 DNA: TGTGCTAGTGGTTCCGGGACTGGCCAAGAGACCCAGTACTTC. The rearrangement links TRBV12-5 to TRBJ2-5; weak D call: TRBD2 (6 bases). The germline V gene has CDR1 LGHNT and CDR2 FRNRAP. CDR3 length: 14 residues. The V end was cut by 4 bases, the J end by 1 base, with 10 bases between.

The J gene is TRBJ2-6, the V gene TRBV19, with 9 positions matching TRBD2. Trimming removed 5 bases from V and 1 base from J; junction bases left unmatched: 9. Germline CDR1 and CDR2: LNHDA and SQIVND (reference sequence). There are 18 residues in the CDR3. The CDR3, as DNA: TGTGCCAGTAGTTTATCGGGACTAGCAGCTTCTGGGGCCAACGTCCTGACTTTC. Amino acid sequence: CASSLSGLAASGANVLTF.

The chain is built from TRBV5-6 and TRBJ1-5; D perhaps matches TRBD1 (6 bases). The CDR3 totals 18 residues. Trimming cost V 0 bases and J 0 bases, with 16 bases left between them. Germline CDR1 reads SGHDT; CDR2 reads YYEEEE. CDR3 sequence (DNA): TGTGCCAGCAGCTTGGGGGGTACAGGGAGGTATAGCAATCAGCCCCAGCATTTT. It encodes CASSLGGTGRYSNQPQHF. Combining the CDR3 with reference TRBV5-6 and TRBJ1-5 gives the whole variable domain DAGVTQSPTHLIKTRGQQVTLRCSPKSGHDTVSWYQQALGQGPQFIFQYYEEEERQRGNFPDRFSGHQFPNYSSELNVNALLLGDSALYLCASSLGGTGRYSNQPQHFGDGTRLSIL.

The rearrangement joins TRBV30 to TRBJ1-6; no clear D gene. This CDR3 is 14 amino acids long. Trimming shortened V by 0 bases and J by 7 bases, and 10 bases separated the two germline ends. Germline loops: CDR1 GTSNPN, CDR2 SVGIG (reference sequence). The CDR3 nucleotides are TGTGCCTGGAGTGTAACTGCCCTAAATTCACCCCTCCACTTT. This encodes CAWSVTALNSPLHF.

This chain joins TRBV5-6 and TRBJ2-2; TRBD2 agrees at 7 bases. CDR1 and CDR2 (germline): SGHDT, YYEEEE. With V trimmed by 4 bases and J by 3 bases, 3 bases remained unmatched. CDR3 length: 14 amino acids. This CDR3 is CASSQGGDTGELFF. The CDR3 coding sequence is TGTGCCAGCAGCCAGGGAGGGGACACCGGGGAGCTGTTTTTT.

Note on this clone: Its ends do not fully match the called genes, so a read error is possible. Other nucleotide sequences from this sample produce the same CDR3. The chain carries TRBV18 and TRBJ2-6, with 8 bases that match TRBD1. This CDR3 spans 17 amino acids. Germline V gives CDR1 KGHSH, CDR2 LQKENI. For the CDR3, the DNA is TGTGCCAGCTCACCTCGACAGGGGACCTCTGGAGCCAACGTCCTGACTTTC. Amino acid sequence: CASSPRQGTSGANVLTF.

The DNA for the CDR3 is TGTGCCAGCTCATCGCCGGGACAGTCCTACGAGCAGTACTTC. Translated, it gives CASSSPGQSYEQYF. The chain uses TRBV18 and TRBJ2-7; 7 bases match TRBD1. Germline V gives CDR1 KGHSH, CDR2 LQKENI. CDR3 length equals 14 residues. V was pared by 5 bases and J by 1 base, with 5 bases of the junction left unmatched.

The genes are TRBV20-1 and TRBJ2-7, with D unclear. V was clipped by 5 bases and J by 3 bases, with 8 bases between them. The CDR3 is 11 residues long. The germline V gene encodes CDR1 DFQATT and CDR2 SNEGSKA (reference sequence). CDR3 in amino acids: CSAGRYYEQYF. CDR3 sequence (DNA): TGCAGTGCTGGACGGTACTACGAGCAGTACTTC.

This chain uses TRBV15 with TRBJ1-1, with D tentatively TRBD1 (5 bases). The CDR3 length is 14 residues. The V gene's germline CDR1 is LNHNV and CDR2 YYDKDF (reference sequence). V was trimmed by 0 bases and J by 10 bases, leaving 15 bases between them. The CDR3 nucleotides are TGTGCCACCAGCAGAGAGAATGGGGCACAGAGAGCTTTCTTT. Its translation is CATSRENGAQRAFF. Filled out from reference TRBV15 and TRBJ1-1, the complete variable domain reads DAMVIQNPRYQVTQFGKPVTLSCSQTLNHNVMYWYQQKSSQAPKLLFHYYDKDFNNEADTPDNFQSRRPNTSFCFLDIRSPGLGDTAMYLCATSRENGAQRAFFGQGTRLTVV.